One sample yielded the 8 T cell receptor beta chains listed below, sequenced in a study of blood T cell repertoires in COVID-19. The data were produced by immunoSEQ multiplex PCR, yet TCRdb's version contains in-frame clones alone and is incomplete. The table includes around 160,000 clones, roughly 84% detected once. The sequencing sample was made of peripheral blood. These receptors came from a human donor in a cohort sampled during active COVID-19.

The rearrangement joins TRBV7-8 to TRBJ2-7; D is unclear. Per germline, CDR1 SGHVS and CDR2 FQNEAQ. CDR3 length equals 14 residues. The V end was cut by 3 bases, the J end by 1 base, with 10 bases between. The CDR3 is CASSLASPSYEQYF. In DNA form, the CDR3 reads TGTGCCAGCAGCTTGGCCTCTCCTTCCTACGAGCAGTACTTC.

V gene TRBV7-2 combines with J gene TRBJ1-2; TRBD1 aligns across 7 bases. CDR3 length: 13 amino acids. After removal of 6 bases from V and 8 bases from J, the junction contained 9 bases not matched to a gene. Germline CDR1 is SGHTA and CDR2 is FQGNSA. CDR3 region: CASRLTGARGYTF. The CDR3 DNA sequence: TGTGCCAGCAGACTCACAGGGGCCCGGGGCTACACCTTC.

The CDR3 sequence: CATSRGRVGETQYF. CDR3 sequence (DNA): TGTGCCACCAGCAGAGGGAGGGTTGGGGAGACCCAGTACTTC. The V call is TRBV15, the J call TRBJ2-5; a possible D gene is TRBD2 (6 bases). V was clipped by 1 base and J by 5 bases, with 11 bases between them. The CDR3 contains 14 residues. The germline CDR1 and CDR2 sequences are LNHNV and YYDKDF (reference sequence).

The chain's CDR3 is CASSQEVTSSYNSPLHF. The DNA of the CDR3 is TGTGCCAGCAGCCAAGAGGTAACGAGCTCCTATAATTCACCCCTCCACTTT. This chain connects TRBV3-1 (or the pseudogene TRBV3-2) to TRBJ1-6; D is unresolved. Between the trimmed V and J ends, which lost 0 bases and 0 bases, there was a span of 9 bases. Germline lookup yields CDR1 LGHDT and CDR2 YNNKEL (reference sequence). The CDR3 consists of 17 residues.

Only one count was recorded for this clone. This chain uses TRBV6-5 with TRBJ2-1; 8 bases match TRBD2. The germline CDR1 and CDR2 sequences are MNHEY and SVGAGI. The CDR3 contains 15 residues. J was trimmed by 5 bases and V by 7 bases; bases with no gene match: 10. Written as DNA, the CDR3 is TGTGCCAGCACCCGAGGGGCGGGGGGAAACAATGAGCAGTTCTTC. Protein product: CASTRGAGGNNEQFF.

The CDR3 DNA sequence: TGTGCCAGCAGCTTCTCCGCCCCGACAGAAGCGTCTGGAAACACCATATATTTT. Its translation: CASSFSAPTEASGNTIYF. The V and J genes are TRBV11-2 and TRBJ1-3; weak D call: TRBD1 (5 bases). The CDR3 is made up of 18 amino acids. Germline values: CDR1 SGHAT, CDR2 FQNNGV. The V end lost 3 bases, the J end lost 1 base, and 19 bases lay between the germline ends.

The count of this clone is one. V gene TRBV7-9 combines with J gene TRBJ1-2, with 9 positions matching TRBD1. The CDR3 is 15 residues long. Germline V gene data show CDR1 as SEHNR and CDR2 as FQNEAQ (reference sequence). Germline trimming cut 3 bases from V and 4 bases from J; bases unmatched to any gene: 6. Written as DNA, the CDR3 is TGTGCCAGCAGCTTCTCCGGGACAGGGATCTATGGCTACACCTTC. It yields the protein CASSFSGTGIYGYTF.

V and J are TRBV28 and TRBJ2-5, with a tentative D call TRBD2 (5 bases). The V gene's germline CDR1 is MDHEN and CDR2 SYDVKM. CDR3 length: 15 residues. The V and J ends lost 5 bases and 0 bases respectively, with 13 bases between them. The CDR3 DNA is TGTGCCAGCAGTATTCTAAGCGGAAACCAAGAGACCCAGTACTTC. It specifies CASSILSGNQETQYF.